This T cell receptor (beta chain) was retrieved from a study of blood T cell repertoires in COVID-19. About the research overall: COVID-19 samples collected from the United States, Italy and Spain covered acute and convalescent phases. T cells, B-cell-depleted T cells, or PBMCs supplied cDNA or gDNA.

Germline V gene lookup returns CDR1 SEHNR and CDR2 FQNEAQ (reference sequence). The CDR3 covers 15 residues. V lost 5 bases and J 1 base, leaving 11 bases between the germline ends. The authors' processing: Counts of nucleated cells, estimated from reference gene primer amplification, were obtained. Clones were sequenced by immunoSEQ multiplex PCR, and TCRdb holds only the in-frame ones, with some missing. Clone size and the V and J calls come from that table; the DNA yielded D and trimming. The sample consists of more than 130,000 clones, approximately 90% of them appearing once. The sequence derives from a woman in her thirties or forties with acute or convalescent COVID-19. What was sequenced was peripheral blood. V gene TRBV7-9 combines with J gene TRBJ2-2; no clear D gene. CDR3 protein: CASSPPHWNTGELFF. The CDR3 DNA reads TGTGCCAGCAGCCCCCCCCACTGGAACACCGGGGAGCTGTTTTTT.